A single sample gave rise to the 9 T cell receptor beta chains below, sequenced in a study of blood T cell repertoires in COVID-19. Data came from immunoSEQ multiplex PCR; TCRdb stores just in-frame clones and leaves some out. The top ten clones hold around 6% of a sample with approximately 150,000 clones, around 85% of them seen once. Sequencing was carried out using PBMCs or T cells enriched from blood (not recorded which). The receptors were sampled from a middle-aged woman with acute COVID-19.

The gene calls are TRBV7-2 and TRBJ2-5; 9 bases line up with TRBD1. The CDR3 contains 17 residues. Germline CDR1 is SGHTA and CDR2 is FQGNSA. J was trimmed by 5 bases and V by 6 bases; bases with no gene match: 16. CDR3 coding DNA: TGTGCCAGCAGACAAGGTACCGGGACAGGGTCTCCGGAGACCCAGTACTTC. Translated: CASRQGTGTGSPETQYF.

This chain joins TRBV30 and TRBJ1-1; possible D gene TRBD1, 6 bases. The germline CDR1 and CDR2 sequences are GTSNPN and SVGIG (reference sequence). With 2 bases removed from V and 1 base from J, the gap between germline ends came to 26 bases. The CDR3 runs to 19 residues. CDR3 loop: CAWSPPLPWGGRGNTEAFF. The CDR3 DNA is TGTGCCTGGAGTCCGCCCCTACCTTGGGGGGGCAGGGGGAACACTGAAGCTTTCTTT.

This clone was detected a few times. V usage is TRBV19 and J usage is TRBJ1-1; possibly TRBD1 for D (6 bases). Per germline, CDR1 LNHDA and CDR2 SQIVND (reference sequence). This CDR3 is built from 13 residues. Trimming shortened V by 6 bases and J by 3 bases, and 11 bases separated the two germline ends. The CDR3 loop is CASSPSGDTEAFF. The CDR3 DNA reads TGTGCCAGTAGCCCCTCAGGGGACACTGAAGCTTTCTTT.

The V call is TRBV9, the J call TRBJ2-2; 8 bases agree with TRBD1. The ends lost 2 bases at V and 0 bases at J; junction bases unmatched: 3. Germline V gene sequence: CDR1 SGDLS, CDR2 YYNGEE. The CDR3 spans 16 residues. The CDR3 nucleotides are TGTGCCAGCAGCGTCGGGACAGGCGCGAACACCGGGGAGCTGTTTTTT. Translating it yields CASSVGTGANTGELFF.

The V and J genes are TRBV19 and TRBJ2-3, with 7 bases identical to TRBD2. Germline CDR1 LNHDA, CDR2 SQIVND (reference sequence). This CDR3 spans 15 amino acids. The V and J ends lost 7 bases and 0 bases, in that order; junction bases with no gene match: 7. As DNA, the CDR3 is TGTGCCAGTATGAGCGGGGAGGTGAGCACAGATACGCAGTATTTT. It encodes CASMSGEVSTDTQYF.

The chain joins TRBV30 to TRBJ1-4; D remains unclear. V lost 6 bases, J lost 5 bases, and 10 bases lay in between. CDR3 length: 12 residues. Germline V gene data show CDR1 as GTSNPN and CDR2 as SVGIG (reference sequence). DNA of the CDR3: TGTGCCTGCCCTCCTATCAATGAAAAACTGTTTTTT. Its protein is CACPPINEKLFF.

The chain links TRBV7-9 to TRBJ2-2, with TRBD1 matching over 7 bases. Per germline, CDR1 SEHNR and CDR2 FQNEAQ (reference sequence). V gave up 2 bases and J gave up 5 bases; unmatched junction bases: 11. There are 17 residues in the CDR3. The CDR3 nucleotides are TGTGCCAGCAGCTTATCGACAGGGATGGATTGGACCGGGGAGCTGTTTTTT. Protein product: CASSLSTGMDWTGELFF.

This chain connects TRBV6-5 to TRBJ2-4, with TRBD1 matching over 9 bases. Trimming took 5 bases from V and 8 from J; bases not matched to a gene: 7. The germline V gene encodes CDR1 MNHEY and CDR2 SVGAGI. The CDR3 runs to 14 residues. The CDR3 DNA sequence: TGTGCCAGCAGTCCGGGACAGGGAAGAGACATTCAGTACTTC. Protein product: CASSPGQGRDIQYF.

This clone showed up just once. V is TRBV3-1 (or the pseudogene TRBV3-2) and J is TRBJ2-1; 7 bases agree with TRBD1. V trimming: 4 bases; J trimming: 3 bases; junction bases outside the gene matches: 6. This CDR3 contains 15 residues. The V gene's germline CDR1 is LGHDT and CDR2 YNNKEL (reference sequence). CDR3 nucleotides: TGTGCCAGCAGCCTACAGGGGACCCTCTACAATGAGCAGTTCTTC. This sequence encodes CASSLQGTLYNEQFF.